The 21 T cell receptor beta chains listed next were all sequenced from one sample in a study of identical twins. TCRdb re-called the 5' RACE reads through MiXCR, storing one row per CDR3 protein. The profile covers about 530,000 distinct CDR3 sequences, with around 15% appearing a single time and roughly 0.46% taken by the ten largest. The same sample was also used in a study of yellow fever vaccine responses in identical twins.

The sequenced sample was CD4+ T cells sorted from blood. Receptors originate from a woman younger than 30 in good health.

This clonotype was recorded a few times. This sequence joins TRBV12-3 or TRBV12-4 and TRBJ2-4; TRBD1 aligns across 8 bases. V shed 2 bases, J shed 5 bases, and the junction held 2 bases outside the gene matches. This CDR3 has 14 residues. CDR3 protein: CASSLTGQENIQYF. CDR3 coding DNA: TGTGCCAGCAGTTTAACGGGACAGGAAAACATTCAGTACTTC.

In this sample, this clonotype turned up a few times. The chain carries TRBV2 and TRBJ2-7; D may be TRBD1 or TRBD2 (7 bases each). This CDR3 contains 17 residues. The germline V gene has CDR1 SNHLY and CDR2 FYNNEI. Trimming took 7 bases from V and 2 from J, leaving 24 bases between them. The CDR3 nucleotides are TGTGCCAGCAAAGGAGGGGGCGGGAGTCACCCAACCTACGAGCAGTACTTC. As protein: CASKGGGGSHPTYEQYF.

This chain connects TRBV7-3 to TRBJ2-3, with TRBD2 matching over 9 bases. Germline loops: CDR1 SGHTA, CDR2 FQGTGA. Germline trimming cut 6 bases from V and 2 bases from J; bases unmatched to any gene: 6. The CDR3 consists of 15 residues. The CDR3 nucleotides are TGTGCCAGCAGTCGGCTAGCGGGGTTCACAGATACGCAGTATTTT. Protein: CASSRLAGFTDTQYF.

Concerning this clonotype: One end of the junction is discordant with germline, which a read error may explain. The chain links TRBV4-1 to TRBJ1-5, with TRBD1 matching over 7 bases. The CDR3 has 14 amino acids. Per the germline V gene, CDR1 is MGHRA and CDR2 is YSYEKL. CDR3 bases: TGCGCCAGCAGTCAAGGGGGCGGGTATCAGCCCCAGCATTTT. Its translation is CASSQGGGYQPQHF.

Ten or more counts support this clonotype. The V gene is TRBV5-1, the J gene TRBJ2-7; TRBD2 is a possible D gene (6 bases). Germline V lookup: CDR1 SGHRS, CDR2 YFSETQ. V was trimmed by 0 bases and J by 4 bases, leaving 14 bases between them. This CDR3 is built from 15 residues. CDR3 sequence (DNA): TGCGCCAGCAGCTTGGCTCCGGGAGTGGAATACGAGCAGTACTTC. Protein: CASSLAPGVEYEQYF.

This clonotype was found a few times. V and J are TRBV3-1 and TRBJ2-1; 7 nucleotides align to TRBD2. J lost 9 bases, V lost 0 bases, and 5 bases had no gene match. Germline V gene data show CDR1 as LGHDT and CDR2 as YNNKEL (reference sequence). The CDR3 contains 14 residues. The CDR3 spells CASSQDRTRGEQFF. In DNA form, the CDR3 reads TGTGCCAGCAGCCAAGATCGGACTAGGGGTGAGCAGTTCTTC.

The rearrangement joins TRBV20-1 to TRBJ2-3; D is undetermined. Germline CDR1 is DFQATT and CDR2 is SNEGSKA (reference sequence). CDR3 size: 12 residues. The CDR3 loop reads CRAWAATDTQYF. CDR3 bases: TGCAGGGCTTGGGCTGCCACAGATACGCAGTATTTT.

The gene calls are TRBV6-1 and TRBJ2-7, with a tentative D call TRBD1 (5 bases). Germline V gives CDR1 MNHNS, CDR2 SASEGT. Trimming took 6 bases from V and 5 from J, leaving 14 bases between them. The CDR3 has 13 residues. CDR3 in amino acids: CASSPRTNHEQYF. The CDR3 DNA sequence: TGTGCCAGCAGCCCCAGGACAAATCACGAGCAGTACTTC.

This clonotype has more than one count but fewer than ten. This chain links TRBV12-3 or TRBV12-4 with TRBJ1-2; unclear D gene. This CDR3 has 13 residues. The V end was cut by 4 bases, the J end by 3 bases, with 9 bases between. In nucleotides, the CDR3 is TGTGCCAGCAGTTACCTACAGCACTATGGCTACACCTTC. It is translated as CASSYLQHYGYTF.

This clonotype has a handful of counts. The CDR3 bases are TGTGCCAGCAGCCAATTGGGGACTAGCCGCAGTGAGCAGTTCTTC. This codes for CASSQLGTSRSEQFF. This chain links TRBV3-1 with TRBJ2-1; 9 bases fit TRBD2. The V segment lost 2 bases and the J segment 9 bases; nucleotides outside the gene matches: 8. Germline V gives CDR1 LGHDT, CDR2 YNNKEL (reference sequence). The CDR3 length is 15 residues.

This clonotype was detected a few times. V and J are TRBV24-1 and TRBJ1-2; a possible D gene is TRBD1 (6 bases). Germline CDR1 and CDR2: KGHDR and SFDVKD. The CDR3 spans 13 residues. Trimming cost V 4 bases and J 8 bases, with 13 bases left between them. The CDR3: CATSDWTAGGYTF. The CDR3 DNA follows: TGTGCCACCAGTGACTGGACAGCCGGCGGCTACACCTTC.

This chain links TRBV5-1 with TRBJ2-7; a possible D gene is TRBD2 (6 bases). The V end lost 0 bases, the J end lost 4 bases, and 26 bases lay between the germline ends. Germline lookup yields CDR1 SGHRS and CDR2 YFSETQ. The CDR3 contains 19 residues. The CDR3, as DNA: TGCGCCAGCAGCTTGGCGCCCATATCTACTAGCAGGATACCTTACGAGCAGTACTTC. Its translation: CASSLAPISTSRIPYEQYF.

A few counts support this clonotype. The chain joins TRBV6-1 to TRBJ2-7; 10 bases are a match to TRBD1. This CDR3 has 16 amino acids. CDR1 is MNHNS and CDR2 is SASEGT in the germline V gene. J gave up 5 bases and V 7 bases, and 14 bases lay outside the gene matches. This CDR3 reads CASNLPPGTGANEQYV. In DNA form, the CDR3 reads TGTGCCAGCAATCTACCCCCCGGGACAGGGGCTAACGAGCAGTACGTC.

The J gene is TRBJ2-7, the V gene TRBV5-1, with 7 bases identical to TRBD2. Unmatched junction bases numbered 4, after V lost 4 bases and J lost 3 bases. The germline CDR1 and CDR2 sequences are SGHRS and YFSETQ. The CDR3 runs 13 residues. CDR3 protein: CASSQPGGYEQYF. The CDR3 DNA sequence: TGCGCCAGCAGCCAACCGGGGGGCTACGAGCAGTACTTC. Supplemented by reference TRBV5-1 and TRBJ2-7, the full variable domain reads KAGVTQTPRYLIKTRGQQVTLSCSPISGHRSVSWYQQTPGQGLQFLFEYFSETQRNKGNFPGRFSGRQFSNSRSEMNVSTLELGDSALYLCASSQPGGYEQYFGPGTRLTVT.

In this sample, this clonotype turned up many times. The CDR3, as DNA: TGCGCCAGCAGCGGGGGGCTTAATGAGCAGTTCTTC. This translates into CASSGGLNEQFF. The chain recombines TRBV5-1 with TRBJ2-1, with D perhaps being TRBD1 or TRBD2 (6 bases each). The CDR3 totals 12 residues. Deletions cut 4 bases from V and 7 bases from J, with 9 bases between. Germline CDR1 is SGHRS and CDR2 is YFSETQ.

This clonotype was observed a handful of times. For the CDR3, the DNA is TGCAGTGCTCTCCCCCGGTTGGGGGGCTGGACTGAAGCTTTCTTT. Its translation: CSALPRLGGWTEAFF. The rearrangement joins TRBV20-1 to TRBJ1-1, with D maybe TRBD1 (6 bases). In germline, CDR1 is DFQATT, CDR2 SNEGSKA (reference sequence). V was pared by 5 bases and J by 5 bases, with 21 bases between. CDR3 length equals 15 residues.

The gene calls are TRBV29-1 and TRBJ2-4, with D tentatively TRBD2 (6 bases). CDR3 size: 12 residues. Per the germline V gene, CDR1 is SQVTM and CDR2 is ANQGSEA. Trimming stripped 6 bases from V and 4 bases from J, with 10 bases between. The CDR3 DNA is TGCAGCGTCGACAGCGGGAAAAACATTCAGTACTTC. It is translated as CSVDSGKNIQYF.

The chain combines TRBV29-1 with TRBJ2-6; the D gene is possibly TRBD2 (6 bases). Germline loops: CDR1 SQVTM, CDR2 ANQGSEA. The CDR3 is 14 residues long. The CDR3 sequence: CSTLGGERANVLTF. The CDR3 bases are TGCTCGACCCTGGGCGGGGAGAGGGCCAACGTCCTGACTTTC.

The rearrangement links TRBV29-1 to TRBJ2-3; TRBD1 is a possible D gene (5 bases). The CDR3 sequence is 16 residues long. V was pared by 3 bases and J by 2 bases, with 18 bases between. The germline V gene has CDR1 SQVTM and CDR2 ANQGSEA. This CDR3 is CSVEVGDRGITDTQYF. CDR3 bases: TGCAGCGTTGAGGTCGGTGACAGAGGCATCACAGATACGCAGTATTTT.

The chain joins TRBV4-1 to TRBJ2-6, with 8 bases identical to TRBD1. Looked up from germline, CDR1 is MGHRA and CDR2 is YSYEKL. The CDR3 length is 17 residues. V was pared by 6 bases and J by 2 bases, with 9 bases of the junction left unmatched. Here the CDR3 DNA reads TGCGCCAGCAGAGAAGACAGGGGAACGACTGGGGCCAACGTCCTGACTTTC. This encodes CASREDRGTTGANVLTF.

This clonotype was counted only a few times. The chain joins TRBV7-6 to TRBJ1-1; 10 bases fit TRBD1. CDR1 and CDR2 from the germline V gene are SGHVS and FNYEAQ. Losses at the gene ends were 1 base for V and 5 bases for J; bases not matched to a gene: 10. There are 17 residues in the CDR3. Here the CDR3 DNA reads TGTGCCAGCAGCTTAGAAGTTGGGACAGGGGTTAGGACTGAAGCTTTCTTT. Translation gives CASSLEVGTGVRTEAFF.